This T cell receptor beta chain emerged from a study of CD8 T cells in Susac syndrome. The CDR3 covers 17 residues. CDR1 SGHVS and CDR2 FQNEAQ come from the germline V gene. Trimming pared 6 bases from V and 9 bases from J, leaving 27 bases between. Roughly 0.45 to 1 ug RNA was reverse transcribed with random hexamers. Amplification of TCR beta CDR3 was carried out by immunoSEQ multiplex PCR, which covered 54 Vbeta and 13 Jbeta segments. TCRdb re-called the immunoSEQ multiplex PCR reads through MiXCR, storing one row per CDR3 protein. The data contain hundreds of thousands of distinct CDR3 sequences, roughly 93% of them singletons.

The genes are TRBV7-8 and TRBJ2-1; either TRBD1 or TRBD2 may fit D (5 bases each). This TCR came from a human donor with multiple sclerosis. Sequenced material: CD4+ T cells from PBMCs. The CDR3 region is CASSWGGAGNTVGEQFF. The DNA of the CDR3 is TGTGCCAGCAGTTGGGGCGGTGCCGGGAACACGGTCGGTGAGCAGTTCTTC.